The next 21 T cell receptor beta chains were all read from a single sample in a study of vaccination and CD4 T cells after COVID-19. The Oncomine TCR Beta short-read assay was applied to DNA of cultured CD4+ T cells. Each CDR3 protein is one row after TCRdb ran MiXCR on the PCR reads. The data hold 10,000 to 15,000 distinct CDR3 sequences, with roughly four fifths observed a single time. Sample treatment: approximately nine-day PBMC culture with coronavirus spike peptide pools or control peptides (ViraFEST assay). Their cognate antigens are unknown. Source: CD4+ T cells from blood, cultured in vitro, taken after SARS-CoV-2 vaccination. The origin of the receptors is a human donor who received a COVID-19 vaccine.

This clonotype has just one count. CDR3 in amino acids: CAGWDRSGNTIYF. In DNA form, the CDR3 reads TGTGCCGGTTGGGACCGCTCTGGAAACACCATATATTTT. The gene calls are TRBV30 and TRBJ1-3; possibly TRBD1 for D (5 bases). Germline loops: CDR1 GTSNPN, CDR2 SVGIG (reference sequence). The CDR3 totals 13 residues. V was pared by 8 bases and J by 0 bases, with 11 bases between.

This clonotype was counted a single time. V gene TRBV19 combines with J gene TRBJ1-2; 9 nucleotides align to TRBD1. CDR1 is LNHDA and CDR2 is SQIVND in the germline V gene (reference sequence). CDR3 length equals 16 residues. V gave up 8 bases and J gave up 7 bases; unmatched junction bases: 17. In DNA form, the CDR3 reads TGTGCCAGTGGGGCTAATCCCGGGACAGGGTCGGCTGGCTACACCTTC. Protein sequence: CASGANPGTGSAGYTF. Drawing the rest from reference TRBV19 and TRBJ1-2, the complete variable domain is DGGITQSPKYLFRKEGQNVTLSCEQNLNHDAMYWYRQDPGQGLRLIYYSQIVNDFQKGDIAEGYSVSREKKESFPLTVTSAQKNPTAFYLCASGANPGTGSAGYTFGSGTRLTVV.

This clonotype has more than one count but fewer than ten. This sequence joins TRBV6-1 and TRBJ1-6; 7 bases are shared with TRBD1. This CDR3 spans 15 amino acids. V was pared by 7 bases and J by 6 bases, with 9 bases of the junction left unmatched. Per the germline V gene, CDR1 is MNHNS and CDR2 is SASEGT. The chain's CDR3 is CASTRGQKFNSPLHF. The CDR3 DNA reads as TGTGCCAGCACAAGGGGACAGAAATTTAATTCACCCCTCCACTTT.

The CDR3 protein is CASSLNRVTDTQYF. The CDR3 nucleotides are TGTGCCAGCAGTTTGAACAGGGTCACAGATACGCAGTATTTT. The genes are TRBV27 and TRBJ2-3; D is perhaps TRBD1 (6 bases). Germline V lookup: CDR1 MNHEY, CDR2 SMNVEV (reference sequence). The CDR3 is 14 residues long. V was shortened by 3 bases and J by 2 bases, with 9 bases between the two germline ends.

The J gene is TRBJ1-5, the V gene TRBV2; 9 nucleotides match TRBD1. V dropped 8 bases and J dropped 7; count of bases not matched to a gene: 6. Germline CDR1 and CDR2: SNHLY and FYNNEI. The CDR3 totals 13 residues. The CDR3 loop reads CASWGDRVQPQHF. In DNA form, the CDR3 reads TGTGCCAGCTGGGGGGACAGGGTACAGCCCCAGCATTTT.

The table lists this clonotype with a few counts. The chain employs TRBV19 and TRBJ1-1, with D maybe TRBD1 (6 bases). From germline, CDR1 is LNHDA and CDR2 SQIVND (reference sequence). Trimming took 5 bases from V and 7 from J, leaving 17 bases between them. The CDR3 is 14 amino acids. The DNA for the CDR3 is TGTGCCAGTAGTCCTCAGGGGCTAAGTGGTGAAGCTTTCTTT. Protein sequence: CASSPQGLSGEAFF.

The rearrangement links TRBV7-2 to TRBJ2-7; 7 bases map to TRBD2. J lost 2 bases, V lost 5 bases, and 6 bases had no gene match. CDR1 is SGHTA, CDR2 FQGNSA, per germline. This CDR3 region has 14 residues. CDR3 nucleotide sequence: TGTGCCAGCAGCGAGAGCGGGGCCCCCTACGAGCAGTACTTC. Encoded protein: CASSESGAPYEQYF.

The chain links TRBV12-3 or TRBV12-4 to TRBJ2-3; tentative D call: TRBD2 (5 bases). V was cut by 3 bases and J by 3 bases, with 22 bases left in between. The length of the CDR3 is 18 residues. The DNA of the CDR3 is TGTGCCAGCAGTTTCCCTTCCGTCGTGGCTAGCAGTACAGATACGCAGTATTTT. Residues: CASSFPSVVASSTDTQYF.

The V gene is TRBV6-1, the J gene TRBJ1-6; TRBD1 is a possible D gene (5 bases). The germline gives CDR1 MNHNS, CDR2 SASEGT. This CDR3 is 14 amino acids long. V dropped 4 bases and J dropped 9 bases, with 13 bases sitting between them. The CDR3 region has the DNA TGTGCCAGCAGTGCTTGGGGGGATTTTTCACCCCTCCACTTT. It codes for CASSAWGDFSPLHF.

The rearrangement joins TRBV7-2 to TRBJ2-5; the D is unclear. With 5 bases removed from V and 1 base from J, the gap between germline ends came to 14 bases. Germline V gene data show CDR1 as SGHTA and CDR2 as FQGNSA. This CDR3 is 15 amino acids long. The CDR3 coding sequence is TGTGCCAGCAGCATCCGCGGCGTAGGCCAAGAGACCCAGTACTTC. Translated, it gives CASSIRGVGQETQYF.

CDR3 bases: TGCGCGACTAGAAGGACAGATACGCAGTATTTT. Its translation: CATRRTDTQYF. This sequence joins TRBV20-1 and TRBJ2-3; maybe TRBD2 (6 bases). The CDR3 is made up of 11 amino acids. The germline V gene has CDR1 DFQATT and CDR2 SNEGSKA (reference sequence).

The chain is built from TRBV12-3 or TRBV12-4 and TRBJ1-1; D is possibly TRBD1 (6 bases). Trimming took 5 bases from V and 4 from J, leaving 23 bases between them. The CDR3 contains 17 residues. CDR3 sequence reads: CASSPPWKGGLSTEAFF. CDR3 coding DNA: TGTGCCAGCAGTCCGCCCTGGAAGGGGGGGTTAAGCACTGAAGCTTTCTTT.

The V call is TRBV7-9, the J call TRBJ2-1; TRBD2 matches at 9 bases. Unmatched junction bases numbered 5, after V lost 1 base and J lost 1 base. Per the germline V gene, CDR1 is SEHNR and CDR2 is FQNEAQ (reference sequence). CDR3 length: 17 amino acids. DNA for the CDR3: TGTGCCAGCAGCTTAGGCGGGGGGGTTCGATCCTACAATGAGCAGTTCTTC. Protein: CASSLGGGVRSYNEQFF.

V usage is TRBV20-1 and J usage is TRBJ1-3; D ambiguous. The CDR3 is 11 residues long. Trimming took off 5 bases at V and 11 bases at J, with 13 bases between the two ends. Germline-derived CDR1 and CDR2 are DFQATT and SNEGSKA (reference sequence). CDR3 DNA sequence: TGCAGTGCTGGGGAGAATAACGCCATATATTTT. Translating it yields CSAGENNAIYF.

The chain links TRBV20-1 to TRBJ2-7; D not certain. The CDR3 is 12 residues long. Trimming took 3 bases from V and 2 from J, leaving 8 bases between them. The germline CDR1 and CDR2 sequences are DFQATT and SNEGSKA (reference sequence). For the CDR3, the DNA is TGCAGTGCTAGTCCACGGACCTACGAGCAGTACTTC. Translated: CSASPRTYEQYF.

This chain uses TRBV7-2 with TRBJ2-3; 10 nucleotides match TRBD1. The length of the CDR3 is 16 residues. CDR1 is SGHTA, CDR2 FQGNSA, per germline. Losses at the gene ends were 0 bases for V and 1 base for J; bases not matched to a gene: 1. This CDR3 reads CASSLAGTGGTDTQYF. The CDR3 DNA sequence: TGTGCCAGCAGCTTAGCCGGGACAGGGGGCACAGATACGCAGTATTTT.

This clonotype turned up a few times. The V and J genes are TRBV5-4 and TRBJ2-7; 11 positions match TRBD2. V trimming: 4 bases; J trimming: 1 base; junction bases outside the gene matches: 22. This CDR3 has 21 amino acids. Germline CDR1 reads SGHNT; CDR2 reads YYREEE (reference sequence). The CDR3 sequence is CASSVLPGLAEYGRSSYEQYF. The CDR3 nucleotides read TGTGCCAGCAGCGTCCTTCCGGGACTAGCGGAGTATGGTCGGAGTTCCTACGAGCAGTACTTC.

V gene TRBV30 combines with J gene TRBJ1-2, with unresolved D. The CDR3 covers 12 residues. The ends were cut back, 2 bases at V and 3 bases at J, with 7 bases in the middle. The germline gives CDR1 GTSNPN, CDR2 SVGIG (reference sequence). The CDR3 loop is CAWSTTDYGYTF. The CDR3 DNA sequence: TGTGCCTGGAGTACGACGGACTATGGCTACACCTTC.

The rearrangement uses TRBV5-4 and TRBJ2-3, with 13 bases identical to TRBD2. After removal of 2 bases from V and 2 bases from J, the junction contained 2 bases not matched to a gene. Per germline, CDR1 SGHNT and CDR2 YYREEE (reference sequence). This CDR3 is built from 16 residues. CDR3 protein: CASSFTSGGDTDTQYF. As DNA, the CDR3 is TGTGCCAGCAGCTTTACTAGCGGGGGGGACACAGATACGCAGTATTTT. The full variable domain, with the rest looked up from reference TRBV5-4 and TRBJ2-3, is ETGVTQSPTHLIKTRGQQVTLRCSSQSGHNTVSWYQQALGQGPQFIFQYYREEENGRGNFPPRFSGLQFPNYSSELNVNALELDDSALYLCASSFTSGGDTDTQYFGPGTRLTVL.

This chain uses TRBV19 with TRBJ1-5; D is possibly TRBD1 (5 bases). The CDR3 is 14 amino acids. V was pared by 0 bases and J by 4 bases, with 7 bases between. From germline, CDR1 is LNHDA and CDR2 SQIVND (reference sequence). The CDR3 region is CASSIDKGNQPQHF. The CDR3 DNA follows: TGTGCCAGTAGTATAGACAAGGGGAATCAGCCCCAGCATTTT.

This chain connects TRBV20-1 to TRBJ1-1, with D maybe TRBD1 (6 bases). CDR3 length equals 12 residues. Trimming took 6 bases from V and 5 from J, leaving 13 bases between them. The germline V gene encodes CDR1 DFQATT and CDR2 SNEGSKA (reference sequence). CDR3 sequence reads: CSATWGATEAFF. CDR3 nucleotide sequence: TGCAGTGCCACGTGGGGGGCAACTGAAGCTTTCTTT.